The 26 T cell receptor beta chains in this list originate from one sample, sequenced in a study of CD8+ T cells in alopecia areata. RNA was extracted and reverse transcribed into cDNA as the sequencing template. The repertoire was sequenced with immunoSEQ multiplex PCR; TCRdb's copy has only in-frame clones and lacks some. The table shows over 90,000 clones, with about nine tenths occurring only once. Treatment meaning: oral pan-JAK inhibitor, 5-10 mg twice daily. Sequenced here: CD8+ T cells sorted from blood, sampled between weeks 30 and 35, from a patient treated with tofacitinib. The receptors were gathered from a human donor with alopecia areata.

The J gene is TRBJ1-1, the V gene TRBV14; D unresolved. V was clipped by 4 bases and J by 1 base, with 10 bases between them. Germline loops: CDR1 SGHDN, CDR2 FVKESK. CDR3 size: 14 residues. The CDR3 bases are TGTGCCAGCAGCCCCGCTCCAGAGAACACTGAAGCTTTCTTT. Translating gives CASSPAPENTEAFF.

The chain has TRBV4-1 and TRBJ2-3; TRBD1 might be the D (5 bases). Germline CDR1 reads MGHRA; CDR2 reads YSYEKL. The V gene lost 3 bases and the J gene lost 1 base, with 11 bases spanning the gap. The length of the CDR3 is 15 residues. The CDR3 sequence: CASSHPQGGTDTQYF. DNA for the CDR3: TGCGCCAGCAGCCACCCACAAGGGGGCACAGATACGCAGTATTTT.

This clone was seen more than once but under ten times. The chain is built from TRBV29-1 and TRBJ2-7; D call uncertain. From germline, CDR1 is SQVTM and CDR2 ANQGSEA. The CDR3 is made up of 13 amino acids. V lost 3 bases and J lost 0, with 9 bases in between. The CDR3 nucleotides read TGCAGCGTTGAGGTGGAGAGCTCCTACGAGCAGTACTTC. This codes for CSVEVESSYEQYF.

The gene calls are TRBV27 and TRBJ2-7, with a possible D match to TRBD2 (5 bases). This CDR3 is built from 14 residues. The germline V gene has CDR1 MNHEY and CDR2 SMNVEV (reference sequence). Trimming removed 4 bases from V and 4 bases from J, with 14 bases in between. The CDR3 sequence: CASSSRSGNYEQYF. CDR3 nucleotides: TGTGCCAGCAGTTCCAGGTCGGGAAATTACGAGCAGTACTTC.

The V gene is TRBV27, the J gene TRBJ2-7, with D perhaps being TRBD1 or TRBD2 (5 bases each). V was shortened by 0 bases and J by 7 bases, with 19 bases between the two germline ends. The length of the CDR3 is 16 residues. CDR1 and CDR2 from the germline V gene are MNHEY and SMNVEV (reference sequence). CDR3 nucleotides: TGTGCCAGCAGTTTATCTGCCGGGACCCCAAAGGATGAGCAGTACTTC. It encodes CASSLSAGTPKDEQYF.

This chain joins TRBV19 and TRBJ2-3; D is undetermined. CDR1 and CDR2 (germline): LNHDA, SQIVND (reference sequence). V lost 6 bases and J 2 bases, leaving 9 bases between the germline ends. The CDR3 is made up of 13 amino acids. The CDR3 DNA reads TGTGCCAGTAGCGAGATTAACACAGATACGCAGTATTTT. Translating gives CASSEINTDTQYF. Combining the CDR3 with reference TRBV19 and TRBJ2-3 gives the whole variable domain DGGITQSPKYLFRKEGQNVTLSCEQNLNHDAMYWYRQDPGQGLRLIYYSQIVNDFQKGDIAEGYSVSREKKESFPLTVTSAQKNPTAFYLCASSEINTDTQYFGPGTRLTVL.

The chain is built from TRBV13 and TRBJ1-2; 7 bases align to TRBD1. V lost 5 bases and J lost 6; bases outside the gene matches: 9. The CDR3 consists of 14 residues. Germline CDR1 is PRHDT and CDR2 is FYEKMQ (reference sequence). CDR3 protein: CASSLGQPHDGYTF. The CDR3 coding sequence is TGTGCCAGCAGCCTGGGACAGCCCCATGATGGCTACACCTTC.

The genes are TRBV9 and TRBJ2-3, with D perhaps TRBD2 (7 bases). Trimming removed 0 bases at V and 8 bases at J, with 16 bases between. Germline V gene data show CDR1 as SGDLS and CDR2 as YYNGEE. This CDR3 has 15 residues. The DNA for the CDR3 is TGTGCCAGCAGCGTAGATGGGACGGGGGGCGGTACGCAGTATTTT. It translates to CASSVDGTGGGTQYF.

The chain employs TRBV2 and TRBJ1-4; D not certain. V was cut by 6 bases and J by 14 bases, with 13 bases left in between. Germline CDR1 SNHLY, CDR2 FYNNEI. This CDR3 is built from 11 residues. CDR3 protein: CASSARGELFF. The CDR3 nucleotides are TGTGCCAGCAGCGCCCGCGGAGAGCTGTTTTTT. Combining the CDR3 with reference TRBV2 and TRBJ1-4 gives the whole variable domain EPEVTQTPSHQVTQMGQEVILRCVPISNHLYFYWYRQILGQKVEFLVSFYNNEISEKSEIFDDQFSVERPDGSNFTLKIRSTKLEDSAMYFCASSARGELFFGSGTQLSVL.

The CDR3 DNA sequence: TGCGCCAGCAGCTCCGAAAGGGGGGGCTACACCTTC. Protein product: CASSSERGGYTF. The chain joins TRBV5-1 to TRBJ1-2, with a weak D call TRBD1 (6 bases). The CDR3 totals 12 residues. CDR1 and CDR2 from the germline V gene are SGHRS and YFSETQ. The V end was cut by 3 bases, the J end by 8 bases, with 11 bases between. Based on the CDR3 plus reference TRBV5-1 and TRBJ1-2, the full variable domain is KAGVTQTPRYLIKTRGQQVTLSCSPISGHRSVSWYQQTPGQGLQFLFEYFSETQRNKGNFPGRFSGRQFSNSRSEMNVSTLELGDSALYLCASSSERGGYTFGSGTRLTVV.

This chain uses TRBV2 with TRBJ2-2; maybe TRBD1 (7 bases). CDR1 is SNHLY, CDR2 FYNNEI, per germline. V was shortened by 9 bases and J by 5 bases, with 31 bases between the two germline ends. The CDR3 loop spans 19 amino acids. CDR3 coding DNA: TGTGCCAGGTCACGAAAGGGGACAGAGGGACTCACTTATACCGGGGAGCTGTTTTTT. This translates into CARSRKGTEGLTYTGELFF.

The CDR3 region has the DNA TGCGCCAGCAGCCATTTACCCGGGACTAGCGAAGGAGATACGCAGTATTTT. This sequence encodes CASSHLPGTSEGDTQYF. The chain employs TRBV5-1 and TRBJ2-3; 10 bases are a match to TRBD2. Germline values: CDR1 SGHRS, CDR2 YFSETQ. This CDR3 contains 17 residues. The junction had 13 bases not matched to a gene; V was cut back by 4 bases and J by 5 bases.

This chain links TRBV6-4 with TRBJ2-1; a weak D match, TRBD1 (6 bases). CDR1 MRHNA and CDR2 SNTAGT come from the germline V gene. The CDR3 totals 19 residues. The V end was cut by 3 bases, the J end by 2 bases, with 23 bases between. CDR3 loop: CASSEVGAARYLAYNEQFF. The CDR3 DNA reads as TGTGCCAGCAGTGAAGTGGGGGCAGCCCGTTACCTAGCCTACAATGAGCAGTTCTTC.

This clone was observed a handful of times. At one of its ends the junction is not consistent with the germline gene, which may arise from a read error. The rearrangement uses TRBV2 and TRBJ1-5; D perhaps matches TRBD1 (5 bases). In germline, CDR1 is SNHLY, CDR2 FYNNEI. The CDR3 covers 12 residues. The CDR3 protein is CASSGTSGTAVF. In DNA, the CDR3 is TGTGCCAGCAGTGGGACTTCCGGGACTGCAGTTTTT.

The gene calls are TRBV25-1 and TRBJ2-1; maybe TRBD2 (7 bases). The CDR3 runs 14 residues. V was cut by 1 base and J by 8 bases, with 12 bases left in between. Looked up from germline, CDR1 is MGHDK and CDR2 is SYGVNS. CDR3 sequence (DNA): TGTGCCAGCAGTGAATGGGGCGGGGGCGATGAGCAGTTCTTC. Residues: CASSEWGGGDEQFF.

The rearrangement uses TRBV7-8 and TRBJ2-1, with 11 positions matching TRBD2. This CDR3 region has 16 residues. The J segment lost 5 bases and the V segment lost 1 base, leaving 4 bases of the junction unmatched. CDR1 is SGHVS and CDR2 is FQNEAQ in the germline V gene. CDR3 sequence (DNA): TGTGCCAGCAGCTTAGAATTAGCGGGAGGGAACAATGAGCAGTTCTTC. It yields the protein CASSLELAGGNNEQFF.

The chain is built from TRBV13 and TRBJ2-7; no definite D call. Germline V gene sequence: CDR1 PRHDT, CDR2 FYEKMQ (reference sequence). The CDR3 sequence is 13 residues long. The V and J ends lost 0 bases and 2 bases respectively, with 5 bases between them. The CDR3 DNA sequence: TGTGCCAGCAGCTTAGGACGGGCCTACGAGCAGTACTTC. Protein product: CASSLGRAYEQYF.

The rearrangement uses TRBV10-2 and TRBJ2-7; 10 bases match TRBD2. The CDR3 consists of 15 residues. V trimming: 6 bases; J trimming: 0 bases; junction bases outside the gene matches: 5. Germline V CDR1 and CDR2: WSHSY, SAAADI. CDR3 protein: CASRAGLAASYEQYF. Here the CDR3 DNA reads TGCGCCAGCAGGGCAGGACTAGCGGCCTCCTACGAGCAGTACTTC.

This clone has a single count. V is TRBV7-6 and J is TRBJ1-6; D remains unclear. V dropped 5 bases and J dropped 8 bases, with 19 bases sitting between them. The CDR3 spans 16 residues. From germline, CDR1 is SGHVS and CDR2 FNYEAQ. In DNA, the CDR3 is TGTGCCAGCAGCCCCTCTCCCGGGGAGGGCGATTCACCCCTCCACTTT. Translated, it gives CASSPSPGEGDSPLHF.

The chain uses TRBV5-6 and TRBJ2-7; the match to TRBD1 covers 9 bases. Germline CDR1 reads SGHDT; CDR2 reads YYEEEE. V shed 4 bases, J shed 2 bases, and the junction held 7 bases outside the gene matches. There are 15 residues in the CDR3. DNA of the CDR3: TGTGCCAGCAGCACCCCCCGGACAGGGGCCTACGAGCAGTACTTC. Protein sequence: CASSTPRTGAYEQYF.

This clone was seen only a few times. The same CDR3 arises from other DNA sequences in this sample as well. The gene calls are TRBV11-2 and TRBJ1-3, with 7 bases aligning to TRBD1. CDR1 and CDR2 (germline): SGHAT, FQNNGV. V was clipped by 3 bases and J by 0 bases; unmatched bases: 2. CDR3 length equals 15 residues. The DNA of the CDR3 is TGTGCCAGCAGCTTCCGACAGGGCTCTGGAAACACCATATATTTT. The encoded protein is CASSFRQGSGNTIYF.

V is TRBV11-1 and J is TRBJ2-5; a possible D gene is TRBD1 (6 bases). CDR1 is SGHAT, CDR2 FQDESV, per germline (reference sequence). Trimming removed 4 bases at V and 0 bases at J, with 12 bases between. There are 15 residues in the CDR3. Here the CDR3 reads CASSSWTDYQETQYF. The CDR3 DNA reads as TGTGCCAGCAGCTCCTGGACAGACTACCAAGAGACCCAGTACTTC.

The rearrangement links TRBV23-1 to TRBJ2-7; D is undetermined. TRBV23-1 is sorted into the ORF group, with uncertain function. The germline V and J ends were trimmed by 8 bases and 6 bases, with 8 bases remaining between them. The CDR3 covers 10 residues. CDR3 sequence: CASVLFEQYF. The CDR3 DNA is TGCGCCAGCGTCCTTTTCGAGCAGTACTTC.

The CDR3 region has the DNA TGTGCCAGCAGTGTAGGACAGGGGAGGGACGAGCAGTACTTC. This codes for CASSVGQGRDEQYF. The rearrangement links TRBV27 to TRBJ2-5, with 9 bases aligning to TRBD1. The J call may be incorrect, as the DNA end agrees better with TRBJ2-7. CDR3 length equals 14 residues. Germline loops: CDR1 MNHEY, CDR2 SMNVEV (reference sequence).

The chain couples TRBV4-1 to TRBJ2-3; D assignment may be TRBD1 or TRBD2 (5 bases each). This CDR3 region has 12 residues. Germline assignment: CDR1 MGHRA and CDR2 YSYEKL. V was shortened by 8 bases and J by 4 bases, with 10 bases between the two germline ends. The CDR3 nucleotides read TGCGCCAGCGTGGGGGAACCAGATACGCAGTATTTT. Protein: CASVGEPDTQYF.

The chain is built from TRBV29-1 and TRBJ1-3; 7 bases align to TRBD1. The CDR3 contains 14 residues. CDR1 and CDR2 from the germline V gene are SQVTM and ANQGSEA. The V gene end was trimmed by 4 bases and the J gene end by 0 bases; junction bases not matched to a gene: 3. In DNA form, the CDR3 reads TGCAGCGTTGTCAGGGGGGGCTCTGGAAACACCATATATTTT. It translates to CSVVRGGSGNTIYF.